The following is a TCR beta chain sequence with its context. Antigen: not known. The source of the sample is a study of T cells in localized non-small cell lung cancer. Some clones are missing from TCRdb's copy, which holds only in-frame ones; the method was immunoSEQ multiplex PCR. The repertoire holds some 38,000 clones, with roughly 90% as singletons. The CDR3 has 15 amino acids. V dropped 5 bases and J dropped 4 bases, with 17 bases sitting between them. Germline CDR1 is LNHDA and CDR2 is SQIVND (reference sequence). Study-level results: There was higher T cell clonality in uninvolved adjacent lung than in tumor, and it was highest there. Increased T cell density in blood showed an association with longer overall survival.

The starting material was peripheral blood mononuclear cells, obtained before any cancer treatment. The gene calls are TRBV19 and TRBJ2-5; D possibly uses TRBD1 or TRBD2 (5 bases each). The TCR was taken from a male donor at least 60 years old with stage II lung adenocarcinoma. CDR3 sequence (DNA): TGTGCCAGTAGTGGGGCCCCTGGGGGTACAGAGACCCAGTACTTC. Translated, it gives CASSGAPGGTETQYF.